Each of the 25 T cell receptor beta chains below was sequenced from the same sample in a study of patients and donors after allogeneic stem cell transplantation. From the RT-PCR reads, TCRdb called clonotypes with MiXCR, one entry per CDR3 protein. This table holds about 960,000 distinct CDR3 sequences, 15% to 20% found once. What was sequenced was blood, either unsorted or a sorted T cell fraction (not recorded which). These receptors were collected from a human donor who was either an allogeneic HSCT recipient or a stem cell or donor lymphocyte infusion donor (not recorded which). It is not recorded whose cells these are; they may come from a transplant donor.

The rearrangement uses TRBV2 and TRBJ1-5; D remains unclear. Germline loops: CDR1 SNHLY, CDR2 FYNNEI. The V end lost 4 bases, the J end lost 2 bases, and 9 bases lay between the germline ends. This CDR3 is built from 14 residues. CDR3 residues: CASSGSLRNQPQHF. CDR3 nucleotides: TGTGCCAGCAGTGGCAGCCTCCGCAATCAGCCCCAGCATTTT.

V gene TRBV4-1 combines with J gene TRBJ2-1, with 8 bases fitting TRBD2. The CDR3 extends over 16 amino acids. V shed 1 base and J 10 bases; nucleotides not matched to a gene: 12. CDR1 is MGHRA and CDR2 is YSYEKL in the germline V gene. CDR3 coding DNA: TGCGCCAGCAGCCAAGTAGGCGGGGGGCCAAATAGAGAGCAGTTCTTC. This encodes CASSQVGGGPNREQFF.

The genes are TRBV20-1 and TRBJ1-1; 10 bases agree with TRBD1. V was pared by 6 bases and J by 6 bases, with 10 bases of the junction left unmatched. This CDR3 is built from 14 residues. In germline, CDR1 is DFQATT, CDR2 SNEGSKA (reference sequence). CDR3 DNA sequence: TGCAGTGCCTGCCGGACAGGGGGTATCCCTGAAGCTTTCTTT. Its translation: CSACRTGGIPEAFF.

This clonotype was found a few times. The gene calls are TRBV23-1 and TRBJ2-5, with 7 bases that match TRBD1. TRBV23-1 carries the ORF label, with uncertain function. Germline trimming cut 9 bases from V and 7 bases from J; bases unmatched to any gene: 14. The CDR3 has 14 amino acids. This CDR3 reads CARPGTDGSGTQYF. CDR3 in DNA: TGCGCCAGACCCGGGACAGATGGCTCGGGGACCCAGTACTTC.

This clonotype was seen a few times. This chain connects TRBV28 to TRBJ1-5; unclear D gene. The CDR3 spans 14 residues. Germline lookup yields CDR1 MDHEN and CDR2 SYDVKM. Trimming took off 7 bases at V and 3 bases at J, with 13 bases between the two ends. The CDR3 nucleotides are TGTGCCAGCAATATAAGGGCAAACAATCAGCCCCAGCATTTT. Translated, it gives CASNIRANNQPQHF.

The gene calls are TRBV7-9 and TRBJ1-1; D is unresolved. Germline lookup yields CDR1 SEHNR and CDR2 FQNEAQ (reference sequence). The CDR3 totals 16 residues. Trimming removed 6 bases at V and 0 bases at J, with 17 bases between. The CDR3 reads CASSPELGLMNTEAFF. The CDR3 DNA is TGTGCCAGCAGTCCTGAGCTCGGTCTCATGAACACTGAAGCTTTCTTT.

This clonotype was counted a few times. The chain employs TRBV12-3 or TRBV12-4 and TRBJ1-2; D unresolved. The CDR3 runs 13 residues. Trimming left V 10 bases short and J 0 bases short, with 12 bases between. CDR3 sequence reads: CANSWGTNYGYTF. The CDR3 DNA sequence: TGTGCCAACTCGTGGGGTACTAACTATGGCTACACCTTC.

Only a few counts were recorded for this clonotype. J is TRBJ2-3 and V is TRBV9; D uncertain. The CDR3 is made up of 15 amino acids. Between the trimmed V and J ends, which lost 0 bases and 4 bases, there was a span of 12 bases. Germline V gives CDR1 SGDLS, CDR2 YYNGEE. CDR3 in amino acids: CASSVVASYSDTQYF. CDR3 nucleotides: TGTGCCAGCAGCGTAGTCGCGTCCTACTCAGATACGCAGTATTTT.

This clonotype was counted between two and nine times. The chain has TRBV4-1 and TRBJ2-7; D is undetermined. Per germline, CDR1 MGHRA and CDR2 YSYEKL. This CDR3 region has 13 residues. Between the trimmed V and J ends, which lost 4 bases and 7 bases, there was a span of 14 bases. CDR3 loop: CASSPLLREEQYF. The CDR3 DNA reads as TGCGCCAGCAGCCCCTTATTACGAGAGGAGCAGTACTTC.

This chain connects TRBV5-1 to TRBJ2-7; TRBD1 might be the D (5 bases). Trimming left V 3 bases short and J 3 bases short, with 13 bases between. There are 14 residues in the CDR3. Germline CDR1 and CDR2: SGHRS and YFSETQ. The CDR3 reads CASSSGLRDYEQYF. The CDR3 region has the DNA TGCGCCAGCAGCTCGGGTCTCAGGGACTACGAGCAGTACTTC.

This clonotype was seen only a few times. This chain uses TRBV12-3 or TRBV12-4 with TRBJ2-1; either TRBD1 or TRBD2 may supply D (5 bases each). There are 13 residues in the CDR3. V gave up 6 bases and J gave up 6 bases, with 12 bases separating them. In DNA form, the CDR3 reads TGTGCCAGCAGCCCGGGGCGGGCCAATGAGCAGTTCTTC. Translating gives CASSPGRANEQFF.

At least ten counts were recorded for this clonotype. The chain joins TRBV20-1 to TRBJ2-1, with D maybe TRBD2 (5 bases). Germline-derived CDR1 and CDR2 are DFQATT and SNEGSKA (reference sequence). The CDR3 has 14 residues. The V end lost 3 bases, the J end lost 5 bases, and 14 bases lay between the germline ends. The CDR3 sequence is CSASGIPNNNEQFF. CDR3 sequence (DNA): TGCAGTGCTAGCGGGATCCCCAATAACAATGAGCAGTTCTTC.

The V and J genes are TRBV7-8 and TRBJ2-1, with a possible D match to TRBD2 (5 bases). The germline V gene encodes CDR1 SGHVS and CDR2 FQNEAQ. The CDR3 is 18 residues long. The V end lost 2 bases, the J end lost 0 bases, and 17 bases lay between the germline ends. The CDR3 loop reads CASSLREGSTPSYNEQFF. The CDR3 DNA follows: TGTGCCAGCAGCTTACGCGAGGGCTCGACGCCCTCCTACAATGAGCAGTTCTTC.

This clonotype was counted between two and nine times. The chain has TRBV27 and TRBJ1-5; weak D call: TRBD1 (5 bases). Germline CDR1 MNHEY, CDR2 SMNVEV (reference sequence). The V end was cut by 3 bases, the J end by 7 bases, with 16 bases between. This CDR3 contains 15 residues. The CDR3 is CASSFGGGTGQPQHF. As DNA, the CDR3 is TGTGCCAGCAGTTTTGGGGGGGGAACAGGCCAGCCCCAGCATTTT.

CDR3 DNA sequence: TGCAGTGCTAGACCCCTCCAGCGGGAGCTGTCAGAGACCCAGTACTTC. This encodes CSARPLQRELSETQYF. The gene calls are TRBV20-1 and TRBJ2-5; the match to TRBD2 covers 8 bases. The V segment lost 2 bases and the J segment 4 bases; nucleotides outside the gene matches: 12. Germline V gives CDR1 DFQATT, CDR2 SNEGSKA (reference sequence). This CDR3 contains 16 residues.

This clonotype was seen a handful of times. This chain links TRBV5-5 with TRBJ1-1; 7 nucleotides match TRBD1. V was pared by 4 bases and J by 0 bases, with 3 bases of the junction left unmatched. This CDR3 region has 14 residues. Germline V gene sequence: CDR1 SGHKS, CDR2 YYEKEE (reference sequence). CDR3: CASSGDSLNTEAFF. The CDR3 coding sequence is TGTGCCAGCAGCGGGGACAGCCTGAACACTGAAGCTTTCTTT.

This clonotype was detected only a few times. This chain links TRBV5-1 with TRBJ2-2; D gene ambiguous. V gave up 1 base and J gave up 0 bases, with 10 bases separating them. Germline CDR1 and CDR2: SGHRS and YFSETQ. This CDR3 comprises 16 residues. The CDR3 DNA sequence: TGCGCCAGCAGCTTGATTGGTGGTTCGAACACCGGGGAGCTGTTTTTT. It translates to CASSLIGGSNTGELFF.

A word on this clonotype: This could be a read error, since a much larger clone is one nucleotide away. The rearrangement links TRBV12-3 or TRBV12-4 to TRBJ2-5; a possible D gene is TRBD1 (6 bases). Trimming pared 5 bases from V and 3 bases from J, leaving 10 bases between. This CDR3 is 13 amino acids long. CDR3 amino acids: CASSTRTEETQYF. The CDR3 nucleotides read TGTGCCAGCAGTACCAGGACAGAAGAGACCCAGTACTTC.

This rearrangement joins TRBV28 to TRBJ2-7, with 9 bases matching TRBD1. V shed 2 bases and J 2 bases; nucleotides not matched to a gene: 10. Germline V CDR1 and CDR2: MDHEN, SYDVKM. The CDR3 runs 17 residues. CDR3 loop: CASSLGPRDRDPYEQYF. The DNA for the CDR3 is TGTGCCAGCAGTTTAGGCCCCCGGGACAGGGATCCCTACGAGCAGTACTTC.

The chain joins TRBV6-2 or TRBV6-3 to TRBJ2-2; 7 bases are a match to TRBD2. The CDR3 is 15 residues long. V lost 6 bases to trimming and J lost 2 bases; unmatched junction nucleotides: 6. Germline loops: CDR1 MNHEY, CDR2 SVGEGT. The CDR3 nucleotides read TGTGCCAGCAGCTGGAGCGGGACCAACACCGGGGAGCTGTTTTTT. It yields the protein CASSWSGTNTGELFF.

The V and J genes are TRBV6-5 and TRBJ2-1, with TRBD2 as a possible D gene (5 bases). The V gene's germline CDR1 is MNHEY and CDR2 SVGAGI. The V end was cut by 2 bases, the J end by 7 bases, with 12 bases between. The CDR3 runs to 14 residues. The CDR3 nucleotides are TGTGCCAGCAGTTACGGTGGGAGACGGAATGAGCAGTTCTTC. Its protein is CASSYGGRRNEQFF.

This clonotype has more than one count but fewer than ten. J is TRBJ1-1 and V is TRBV2; D gene uncertain. The length of the CDR3 is 15 residues. Germline loops: CDR1 SNHLY, CDR2 FYNNEI. Trimming shortened V by 8 bases and J by 1 base, and 17 bases separated the two germline ends. Here the CDR3 reads CASERSWMGNTEAFF. CDR3 bases: TGTGCCAGCGAACGAAGTTGGATGGGGAACACTGAAGCTTTCTTT.

This clonotype was seen at least ten times. V is TRBV7-2 and J is TRBJ1-1; D gene uncertain. The V end lost 4 bases, the J end lost 4 bases, and 16 bases lay between the germline ends. The CDR3 contains 15 residues. Germline CDR1 is SGHTA and CDR2 is FQGNSA. CDR3 sequence: CASSSHGLRATEAFF. Here the CDR3 DNA reads TGTGCCAGCAGCTCACACGGCCTCCGAGCCACTGAAGCTTTCTTT.

The V gene is TRBV20-1, the J gene TRBJ1-1; possibly TRBD1 for D (5 bases). The CDR3 runs to 15 residues. V lost 6 bases and J lost 0, with 17 bases in between. The germline CDR1 and CDR2 sequences are DFQATT and SNEGSKA (reference sequence). The CDR3 sequence: CSAPTKTVMNTEAFF. Written as DNA, the CDR3 is TGCAGTGCCCCCACTAAGACAGTCATGAACACTGAAGCTTTCTTT.

The gene calls are TRBV20-1 and TRBJ1-6; perhaps TRBD1 as D (5 bases). V was trimmed by 2 bases and J by 0 bases, leaving 8 bases between them. Per the germline V gene, CDR1 is DFQATT and CDR2 is SNEGSKA (reference sequence). This CDR3 is 15 amino acids long. The CDR3 coding sequence is TGCAGTGCTAGACCAGGGAGCTCCTATAATTCACCCCTCCACTTT. It translates to CSARPGSSYNSPLHF.